The 20 T cell receptor beta chains below all came from one sample that was sequenced in a study of T cell responses to AZD1222 COVID-19 vaccine. Profiling relied on immunoSEQ multiplex PCR, and the TCRdb table lists in-frame clones only, not all of them. The profile shows 95,000 to 150,000 clones, under 85% of them singletons. The specimen was peripheral blood, collected on day 0 of AZD1222 vaccination. The receptors stem from an adult in good health.

The J gene is TRBJ1-5, the V gene TRBV27; D ambiguous. From germline, CDR1 is MNHEY and CDR2 SMNVEV (reference sequence). The CDR3 totals 12 residues. With 7 bases removed from V and 0 bases from J, the gap between germline ends came to 4 bases. In DNA form, the CDR3 reads TGTGCCAGCAAGAATAGCAATCAGCCCCAGCATTTT. Its translation: CASKNSNQPQHF.

The CDR3 nucleotides are TGTGCCAGCAGCCCCTTTGGAGAGACCCAGTACTTC. It is translated as CASSPFGETQYF. The J gene is TRBJ2-5, the V gene TRBV14; D gene unclear. The V and J ends lost 4 bases and 4 bases respectively, with 7 bases between them. CDR3 length equals 12 residues. Germline V CDR1 and CDR2: SGHDN, FVKESK.

This rearrangement joins TRBV28 to TRBJ1-3, with 7 bases that match TRBD1. From germline, CDR1 is MDHEN and CDR2 SYDVKM. V dropped 6 bases and J dropped 2; count of bases not matched to a gene: 4. The CDR3 is made up of 14 amino acids. The CDR3 spells CASRQTGPGNTIYF. The CDR3 nucleotides are TGTGCCAGCAGACAGACAGGGCCTGGAAACACCATATATTTT.

This clone was detected only once. V usage is TRBV11-2 and J usage is TRBJ2-7; perhaps D is TRBD1 or TRBD2 (5 bases each). Germline V CDR1 and CDR2: SGHAT, FQNNGV. This CDR3 has 13 amino acids. Deletions cut 5 bases from V and 3 bases from J, with 11 bases between. DNA of the CDR3: TGTGCCAGCAGCCCGGGACCGATCTACGAGCAGTACTTC. Residues: CASSPGPIYEQYF. Using reference TRBV11-2 and TRBJ2-7 for the parts outside the CDR3, the full variable domain is EAGVAQSPRYKIIEKRQSVAFWCNPISGHATLYWYQQILGQGPKLLIQFQNNGVVDDSQLPKDRFSAERLKGVDSTLKIQPAKLEDSAVYLCASSPGPIYEQYFGPGTRLTVT.

The chain couples TRBV7-9 to TRBJ2-1; TRBD2 agrees at 10 bases. With V trimmed by 4 bases and J by 3 bases, 3 bases remained unmatched. CDR1 SEHNR and CDR2 FQNEAQ come from the germline V gene (reference sequence). This CDR3 is 15 amino acids long. In DNA, the CDR3 is TGTGCCAGCAGCTATAGCGGGGGGCGCTACAATGAGCAGTTCTTC. Translation gives CASSYSGGRYNEQFF.

The gene calls are TRBV14 and TRBJ2-3; D ambiguous. CDR3 length: 12 residues. The germline V gene encodes CDR1 SGHDN and CDR2 FVKESK. The germline V and J ends were trimmed by 6 bases and 1 base, with 5 bases remaining between them. The CDR3 region is CASSPGTDTQYF. Written as DNA, the CDR3 is TGTGCCAGCAGTCCGGGCACAGATACGCAGTATTTT.

This clone is medium-sized in the sample. This chain connects TRBV6-4 to TRBJ2-1, with 11 bases aligning to TRBD2. Trimming at V came to 0 bases and at J to 4 bases, leaving 2 bases not matched to a gene. The CDR3 runs to 16 residues. Per germline, CDR1 MRHNA and CDR2 SNTAGT. The CDR3 nucleotides read TGTGCCAGCAGTGACTCGGCTAGCGGGGGGTACAATGAGCAGTTCTTC. Translated: CASSDSASGGYNEQFF.

This clone was detected only a few times. V usage is TRBV12-3 or TRBV12-4 and J usage is TRBJ1-2; D may be TRBD1 (5 bases). CDR3 length equals 12 residues. Between the trimmed V and J ends, which lost 6 bases and 8 bases, there was a span of 13 bases. In nucleotides, the CDR3 is TGTGCCAGCAGACGAAGGGGTAACGGCTACACCTTC. Translated: CASRRRGNGYTF.

The CDR3 protein is CASSQGGFGAFF. In DNA, the CDR3 is TGTGCCAGCAGCCAAGGGGGTTTTGGGGCTTTCTTT. V is TRBV14 and J is TRBJ1-1; D uncertain. The CDR3 extends over 12 amino acids. V lost 1 base to trimming and J lost 11 bases, with 11 bases between them. Germline CDR1 SGHDN, CDR2 FVKESK.

The chain carries TRBV5-4 and TRBJ2-5; D assignment may be TRBD1 or TRBD2 (6 bases each). V dropped 4 bases and J dropped 7 bases, with 26 bases sitting between them. The CDR3 has 17 amino acids. Germline values: CDR1 SGHNT, CDR2 YYREEE (reference sequence). The CDR3 is CASSHARVGGNMGTQYF. DNA for the CDR3: TGTGCCAGCAGCCACGCCAGAGTGGGGGGCAACATGGGGACCCAGTACTTC.

The V call is TRBV3-1 (or the pseudogene TRBV3-2), the J call TRBJ2-7, with TRBD2 matching over 15 bases. The CDR3 sequence is 15 residues long. V dropped 5 bases and J dropped 5; count of bases not matched to a gene: 4. Germline values: CDR1 LGHDT, CDR2 YNNKEL (reference sequence). CDR3 bases: TGTGCCAGCAGCAGGACTAGCGGGGGGGCCCACGAGCAGTACTTC. Its translation is CASSRTSGGAHEQYF.

As regards this clone: Mismatch with germline at one junction end may stem from a read error. The rearrangement uses TRBV6-5 and TRBJ2-7, with D possibly being TRBD1 or TRBD2 (5 bases each). CDR1 is MNHEY, CDR2 SVGAGI, per germline. The CDR3 consists of 14 residues. The chain's CDR3 is CAVFGGDAGYEQYF. The CDR3 nucleotides are TGCGCTGTATTTGGGGGAGACGCAGGCTACGAGCAGTACTTC.

This chain connects TRBV6-6 to TRBJ2-7; D is unresolved. Germline CDR1 MNHNY, CDR2 SVGAGI (reference sequence). The ends were cut back, 1 base at V and 3 bases at J, with 4 bases in the middle. This CDR3 region has 12 residues. CDR3 sequence: CASSYWLYEQYF. In DNA form, the CDR3 reads TGTGCCAGCAGTTACTGGCTCTACGAGCAGTACTTC.

This rearrangement joins TRBV5-1 to TRBJ1-1, with D unclear. This CDR3 spans 12 amino acids. CDR1 is SGHRS, CDR2 YFSETQ, per germline. The ends were cut back, 4 bases at V and 11 bases at J, with 15 bases in the middle. For the CDR3, the DNA is TGCGCCAGCAGCGCGGCAGGTATTCGGGCTTTCTTT. The encoded protein is CASSAAGIRAFF.

The J gene is TRBJ2-6, the V gene TRBV25-1; D is ambiguous. The CDR3 is 15 amino acids. Germline V gene lookup returns CDR1 MGHDK and CDR2 SYGVNS. Trimming pared 3 bases from V and 0 bases from J, leaving 6 bases between. This chain's CDR3 is CASSDVNSGANVLTF. The CDR3 nucleotides are TGTGCCAGCAGTGATGTCAACTCTGGGGCCAACGTCCTGACTTTC.

The chain uses TRBV7-2 and TRBJ1-5; D not resolved. Germline V CDR1 and CDR2: SGHTA, FQGNSA. V lost 5 bases and J lost 2, with 13 bases in between. This CDR3 region has 15 residues. The CDR3 loop reads CASSQASRRNQPQHF. CDR3 bases: TGTGCCAGCAGCCAGGCCTCCCGCCGCAATCAGCCCCAGCATTTT.

The CDR3, as DNA: TGTGCCAGCACCGACCGCCCGGGACCCTACGAGCAGTACTTC. It specifies CASTDRPGPYEQYF. The chain links TRBV5-4 to TRBJ2-7; D possibly matches TRBD1 or TRBD2 (5 bases each). The V end lost 6 bases, the J end lost 2 bases, and 15 bases lay between the germline ends. CDR3 length: 14 residues. Germline V gene lookup returns CDR1 SGHNT and CDR2 YYREEE (reference sequence).

The chain links TRBV5-1 to TRBJ2-3, with unresolved D. V was trimmed by 1 base and J by 0 bases, leaving 6 bases between them. Germline assignment: CDR1 SGHRS and CDR2 YFSETQ. The CDR3 consists of 14 residues. The CDR3 sequence: CASSLSVSTDTQYF. CDR3 bases: TGCGCCAGCAGCTTGTCGGTGAGCACAGATACGCAGTATTTT.

The chain recombines TRBV28 with TRBJ1-2; D perhaps matches TRBD1 (6 bases). This CDR3 region has 16 residues. Per the germline V gene, CDR1 is MDHEN and CDR2 is SYDVKM. Trimming left V 7 bases short and J 2 bases short, with 20 bases between. Written as DNA, the CDR3 is TGTGCCAGCACCCTGGGGGGGGCGATTCCAAACTATGGCTACACCTTC. Protein product: CASTLGGAIPNYGYTF.

This clone was detected only a few times. This chain uses TRBV2 with TRBJ1-4; tentatively, D is TRBD1 (5 bases). Germline CDR1 reads SNHLY; CDR2 reads FYNNEI. This CDR3 is 13 amino acids long. V shed 5 bases and J shed 8 bases, with 12 bases lying between them. For the CDR3, the DNA is TGTGCCAGCAGTTGGGAGGGGAGGGAAAAACTGTTTTTT. This gives the protein CASSWEGREKLFF.